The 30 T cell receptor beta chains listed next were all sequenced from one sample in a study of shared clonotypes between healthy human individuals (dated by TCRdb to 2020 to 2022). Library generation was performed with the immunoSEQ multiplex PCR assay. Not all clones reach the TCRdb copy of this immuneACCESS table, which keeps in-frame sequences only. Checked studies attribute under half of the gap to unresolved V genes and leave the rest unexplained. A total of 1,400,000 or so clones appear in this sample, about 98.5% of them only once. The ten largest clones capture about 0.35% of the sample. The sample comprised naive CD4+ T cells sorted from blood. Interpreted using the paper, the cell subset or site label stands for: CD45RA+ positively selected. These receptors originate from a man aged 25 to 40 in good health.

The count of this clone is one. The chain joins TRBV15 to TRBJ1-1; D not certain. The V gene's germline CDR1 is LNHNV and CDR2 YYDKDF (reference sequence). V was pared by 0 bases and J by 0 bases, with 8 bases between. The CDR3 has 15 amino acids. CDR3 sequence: CATSRDSQVNTEAFF. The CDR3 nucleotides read TGTGCCACCAGCAGAGATTCACAAGTGAACACTGAAGCTTTCTTT.

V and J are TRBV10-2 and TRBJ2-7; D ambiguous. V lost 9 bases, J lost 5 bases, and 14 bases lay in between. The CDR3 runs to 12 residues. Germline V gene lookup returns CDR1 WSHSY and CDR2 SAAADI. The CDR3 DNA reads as TGCGCCAGTCAAGGGATTAACCACGAGCAGTACTTC. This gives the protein CASQGINHEQYF.

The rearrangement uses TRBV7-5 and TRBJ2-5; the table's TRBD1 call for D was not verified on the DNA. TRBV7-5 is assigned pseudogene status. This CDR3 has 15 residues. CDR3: CARSLRYRPQETQYF. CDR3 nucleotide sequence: TGTGCCAGAAGCTTAAGGTACAGACCCCAAGAGACCCAGTACTTC.

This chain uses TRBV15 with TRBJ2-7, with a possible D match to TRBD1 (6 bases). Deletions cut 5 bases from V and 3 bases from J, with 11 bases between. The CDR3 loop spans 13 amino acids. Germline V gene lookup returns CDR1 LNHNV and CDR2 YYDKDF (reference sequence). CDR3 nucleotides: TGTGCCACCAGCCCCGGGACATACTACGAGCAGTACTTC. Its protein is CATSPGTYYEQYF.

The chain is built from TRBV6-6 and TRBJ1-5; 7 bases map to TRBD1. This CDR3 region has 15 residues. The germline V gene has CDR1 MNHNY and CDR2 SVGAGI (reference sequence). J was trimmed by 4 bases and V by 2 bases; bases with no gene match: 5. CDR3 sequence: CASSYDRDWNQPQHF. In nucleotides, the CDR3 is TGTGCCAGCAGTTACGACAGGGATTGGAATCAGCCCCAGCATTTT.

The CDR3 protein is CASSENGGPRYEQYF. In nucleotides, the CDR3 is TGTGCCAGCAGTGAGAACGGGGGGCCTCGGTACGAGCAGTACTTC. This chain links TRBV6-1 with TRBJ2-7, with a tentative D call TRBD2 (7 bases). In germline, CDR1 is MNHNS, CDR2 SASEGT. The CDR3 length is 15 residues. V was shortened by 3 bases and J by 4 bases, with 16 bases between the two germline ends.

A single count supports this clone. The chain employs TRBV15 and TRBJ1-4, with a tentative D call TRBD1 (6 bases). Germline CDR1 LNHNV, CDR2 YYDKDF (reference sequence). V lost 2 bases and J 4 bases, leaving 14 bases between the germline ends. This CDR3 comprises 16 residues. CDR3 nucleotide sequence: TGTGCCACCAGCAGACAATCGGACAGCCATAATGAAAAACTGTTTTTT. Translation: CATSRQSDSHNEKLFF.

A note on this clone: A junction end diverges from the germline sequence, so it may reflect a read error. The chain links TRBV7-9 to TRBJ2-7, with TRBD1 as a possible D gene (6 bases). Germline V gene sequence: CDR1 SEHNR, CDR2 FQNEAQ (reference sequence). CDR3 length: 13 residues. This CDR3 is CASRLAGAYEQYF. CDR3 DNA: TGTGCCAGCAGGTTAGCAGGGGCCTACGAGCAGTACTTC.

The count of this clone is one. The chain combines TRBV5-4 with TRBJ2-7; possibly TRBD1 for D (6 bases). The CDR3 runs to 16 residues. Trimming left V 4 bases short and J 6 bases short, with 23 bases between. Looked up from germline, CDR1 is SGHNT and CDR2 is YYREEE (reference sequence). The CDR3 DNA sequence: TGTGCCAGCAGCCCCCTGACAGGAGCGATCGTAGGCGAGCAGTACTTC. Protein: CASSPLTGAIVGEQYF. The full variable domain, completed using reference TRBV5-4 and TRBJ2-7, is ETGVTQSPTHLIKTRGQQVTLRCSSQSGHNTVSWYQQALGQGPQFIFQYYREEENGRGNFPPRFSGLQFPNYSSELNVNALELDDSALYLCASSPLTGAIVGEQYFGPGTRLTVT.

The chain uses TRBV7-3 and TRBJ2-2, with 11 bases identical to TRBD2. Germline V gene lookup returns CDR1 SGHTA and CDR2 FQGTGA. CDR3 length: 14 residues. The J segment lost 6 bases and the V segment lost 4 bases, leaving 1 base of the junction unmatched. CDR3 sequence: CASSYSGRAGELFF. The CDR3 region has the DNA TGTGCCAGCAGCTATAGCGGGAGGGCCGGGGAGCTGTTTTTT.

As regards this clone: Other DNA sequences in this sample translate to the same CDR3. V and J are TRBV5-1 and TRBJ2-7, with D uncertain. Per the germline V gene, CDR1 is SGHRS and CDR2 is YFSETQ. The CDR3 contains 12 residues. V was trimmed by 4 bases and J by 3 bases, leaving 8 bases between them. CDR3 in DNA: TGCGCCAGCAGCCAGACCAGCTACGAGCAGTACTTC. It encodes CASSQTSYEQYF.

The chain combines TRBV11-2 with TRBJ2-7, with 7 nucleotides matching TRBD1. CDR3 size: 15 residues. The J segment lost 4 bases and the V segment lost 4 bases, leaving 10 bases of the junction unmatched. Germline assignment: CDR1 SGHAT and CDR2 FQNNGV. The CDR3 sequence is CASSSYRDREYEQYF. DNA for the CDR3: TGTGCCAGCAGCTCTTACCGGGACAGAGAGTACGAGCAGTACTTC.

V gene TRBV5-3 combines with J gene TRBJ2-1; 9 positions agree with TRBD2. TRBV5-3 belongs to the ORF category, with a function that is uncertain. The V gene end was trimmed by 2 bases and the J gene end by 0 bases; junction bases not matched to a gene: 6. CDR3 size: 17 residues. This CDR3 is CARSFLAGSSSYNEQFF. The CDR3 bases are TGTGCCAGAAGCTTTCTAGCGGGATCCAGCTCCTACAATGAGCAGTTCTTC.

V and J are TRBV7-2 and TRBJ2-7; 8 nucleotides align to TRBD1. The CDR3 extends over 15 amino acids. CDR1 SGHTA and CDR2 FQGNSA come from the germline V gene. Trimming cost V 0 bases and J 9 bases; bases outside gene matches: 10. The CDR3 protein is CASSLAPGQAVGQYF. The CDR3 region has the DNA TGTGCCAGCAGCTTAGCCCCGGGACAGGCAGTGGGGCAGTACTTC. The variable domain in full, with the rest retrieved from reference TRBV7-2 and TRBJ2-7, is GAGVSQSPSNKVTEKGKDVELRCDPISGHTALYWYRQSLGQGLEFLIYFQGNSAPDKSGLPSDRFSAERTGGSVSTLTIQRTQQEDSAVYLCASSLAPGQAVGQYFGPGTRLTVT.

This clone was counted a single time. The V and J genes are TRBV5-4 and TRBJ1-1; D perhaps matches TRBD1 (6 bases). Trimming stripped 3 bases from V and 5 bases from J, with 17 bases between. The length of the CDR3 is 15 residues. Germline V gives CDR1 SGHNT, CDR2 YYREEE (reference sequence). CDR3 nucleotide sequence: TGTGCCAGCAGCTATCTGAACAGGGTATGGACTGAAGCTTTCTTT. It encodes CASSYLNRVWTEAFF.

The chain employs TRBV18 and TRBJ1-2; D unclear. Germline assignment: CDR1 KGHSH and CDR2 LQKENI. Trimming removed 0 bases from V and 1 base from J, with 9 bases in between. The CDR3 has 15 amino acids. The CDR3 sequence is CASSPPGRNNYGYTF. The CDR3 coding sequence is TGTGCCAGCTCACCACCGGGCAGAAATAACTATGGCTACACCTTC.

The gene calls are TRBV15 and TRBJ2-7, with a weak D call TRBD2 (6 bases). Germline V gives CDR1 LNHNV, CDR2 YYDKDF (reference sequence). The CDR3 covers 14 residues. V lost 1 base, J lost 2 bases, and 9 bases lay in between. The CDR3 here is CATSRGRVPYEQYF. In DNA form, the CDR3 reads TGTGCCACCAGCAGAGGGAGGGTCCCCTACGAGCAGTACTTC.

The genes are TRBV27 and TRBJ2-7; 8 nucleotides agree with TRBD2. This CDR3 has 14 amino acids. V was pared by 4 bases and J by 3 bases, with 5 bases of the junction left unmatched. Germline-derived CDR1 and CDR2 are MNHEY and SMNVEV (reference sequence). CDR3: CASSSRLAFYEQYF. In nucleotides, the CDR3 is TGTGCCAGCAGTTCTAGACTAGCGTTCTACGAGCAGTACTTC.

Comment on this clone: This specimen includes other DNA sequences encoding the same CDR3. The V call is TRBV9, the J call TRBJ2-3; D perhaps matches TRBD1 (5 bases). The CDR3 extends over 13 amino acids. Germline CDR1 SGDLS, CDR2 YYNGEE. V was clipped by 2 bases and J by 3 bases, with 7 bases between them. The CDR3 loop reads CASSVQGTDTQYF. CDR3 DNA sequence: TGTGCCAGCAGCGTCCAGGGTACAGATACGCAGTATTTT.

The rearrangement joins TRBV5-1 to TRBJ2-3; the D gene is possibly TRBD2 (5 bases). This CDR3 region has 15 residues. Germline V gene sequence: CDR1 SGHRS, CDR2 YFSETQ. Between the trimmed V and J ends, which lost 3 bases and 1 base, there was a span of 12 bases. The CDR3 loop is CASSSGTVRTDTQYF. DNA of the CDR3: TGCGCCAGCAGCTCGGGAACGGTACGCACAGATACGCAGTATTTT.

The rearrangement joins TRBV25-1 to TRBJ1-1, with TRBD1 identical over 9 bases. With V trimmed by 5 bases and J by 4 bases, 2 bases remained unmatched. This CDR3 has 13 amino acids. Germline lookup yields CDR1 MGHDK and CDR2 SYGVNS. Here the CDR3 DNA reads TGTGCCAGCAGTATGACAGGGGGCACTGAAGCTTTCTTT. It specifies CASSMTGGTEAFF.

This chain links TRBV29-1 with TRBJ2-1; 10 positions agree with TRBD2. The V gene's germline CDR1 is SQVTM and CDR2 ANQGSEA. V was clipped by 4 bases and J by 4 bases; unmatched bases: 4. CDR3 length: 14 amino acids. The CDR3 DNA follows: TGCAGCGTTGCCGGGACTAGCGTTTACAATGAGCAGTTCTTC. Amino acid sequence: CSVAGTSVYNEQFF.

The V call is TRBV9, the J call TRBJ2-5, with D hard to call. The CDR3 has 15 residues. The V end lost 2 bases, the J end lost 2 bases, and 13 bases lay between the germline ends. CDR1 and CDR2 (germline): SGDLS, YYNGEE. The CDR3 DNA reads TGTGCCAGCAGCGTTTTCGGGCACACGCAAGAGACCCAGTACTTC. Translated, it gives CASSVFGHTQETQYF.

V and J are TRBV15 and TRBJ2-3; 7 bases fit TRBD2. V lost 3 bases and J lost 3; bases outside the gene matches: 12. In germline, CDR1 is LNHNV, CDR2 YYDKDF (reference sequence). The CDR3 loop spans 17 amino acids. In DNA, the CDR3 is TGTGCCACCAGCAGGACTCGGACTAGTTTGGCGACAGATACGCAGTATTTT. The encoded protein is CATSRTRTSLATDTQYF.

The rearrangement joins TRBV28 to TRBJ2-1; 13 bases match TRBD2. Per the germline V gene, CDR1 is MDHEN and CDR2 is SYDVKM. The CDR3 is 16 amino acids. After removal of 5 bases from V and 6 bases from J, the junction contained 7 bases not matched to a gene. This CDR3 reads CASSVTSGRLRNEQFF. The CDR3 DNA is TGTGCCAGCAGTGTGACTAGCGGGAGGCTACGCAATGAGCAGTTCTTC.

CDR3 protein: CASSYRPGQGYNEQFF. The CDR3 DNA reads TGTGCCAGCAGTTACCGCCCGGGACAGGGATACAATGAGCAGTTCTTC. V is TRBV6-5 and J is TRBJ2-1, with TRBD1 matching over 9 bases. The CDR3 runs 16 residues. V shed 2 bases and J 4 bases; nucleotides not matched to a gene: 6. Per the germline V gene, CDR1 is MNHEY and CDR2 is SVGAGI.

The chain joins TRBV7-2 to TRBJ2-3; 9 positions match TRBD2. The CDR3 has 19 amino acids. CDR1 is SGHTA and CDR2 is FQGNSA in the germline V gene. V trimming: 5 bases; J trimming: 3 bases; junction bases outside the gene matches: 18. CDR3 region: CASSQRWGRLAEKTDTQYF. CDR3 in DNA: TGTGCCAGCAGCCAAAGGTGGGGACGACTAGCGGAAAAGACAGATACGCAGTATTTT. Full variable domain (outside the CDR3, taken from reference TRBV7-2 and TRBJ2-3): GAGVSQSPSNKVTEKGKDVELRCDPISGHTALYWYRQSLGQGLEFLIYFQGNSAPDKSGLPSDRFSAERTGGSVSTLTIQRTQQEDSAVYLCASSQRWGRLAEKTDTQYFGPGTRLTVL.

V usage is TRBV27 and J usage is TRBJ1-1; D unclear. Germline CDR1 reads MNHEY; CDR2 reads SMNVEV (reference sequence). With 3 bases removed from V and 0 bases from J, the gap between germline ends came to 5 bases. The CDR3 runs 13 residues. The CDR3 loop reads CASSLKVNTEAFF. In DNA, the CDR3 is TGTGCCAGCAGTTTGAAGGTGAACACTGAAGCTTTCTTT.

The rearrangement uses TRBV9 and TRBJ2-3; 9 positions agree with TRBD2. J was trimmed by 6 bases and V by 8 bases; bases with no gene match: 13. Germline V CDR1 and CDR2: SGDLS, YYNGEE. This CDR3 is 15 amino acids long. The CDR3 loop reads CASEPGLARGDTQYF. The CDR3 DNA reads TGTGCCAGTGAACCCGGACTAGCGAGGGGGGATACGCAGTATTTT. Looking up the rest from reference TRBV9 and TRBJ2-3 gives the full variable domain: DSGVTQTPKHLITATGQRVTLRCSPRSGDLSVYWYQQSLDQGLQFLIQYYNGEERAKGNILERFSAQQFPDLHSELNLSSLELGDSALYFCASEPGLARGDTQYFGPGTRLTVL.

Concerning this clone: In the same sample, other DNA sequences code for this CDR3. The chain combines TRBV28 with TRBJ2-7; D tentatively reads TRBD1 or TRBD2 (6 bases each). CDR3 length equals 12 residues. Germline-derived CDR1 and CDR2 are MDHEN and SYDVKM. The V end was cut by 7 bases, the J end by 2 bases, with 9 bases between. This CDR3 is CASKGGPYEQYF. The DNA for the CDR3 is TGTGCCAGCAAGGGGGGCCCCTACGAGCAGTACTTC.